The rows below give T cell receptor beta chains drawn from one sample of a study. TCRdb called the RT-PCR reads again in MiXCR, with one record for every CDR3 protein. The sample holds almost 700,000 distinct CDR3 sequences, more than 13% seen once. Input material: memory CD4+ T cells from blood. These receptors came from a female donor in good health, serving as a healthy control. Both conserved end residues are part of each CDR3. A D gene is named only where the DNA matches it firmly. Clone size is shown for a subset of rows, as once, few, many or a class of expanded clone.

size: few; J: TRBJ2-1; D: .; V: TRBV9; DNA: TGTGCCAGCAGCCCGAGTGGGGGCCTAGGGTATGAGCAGTTCTTC; CDR3: CASSPSGGLGYEQFF
size: many; J: TRBJ2-7; D: .; V: TRBV12-3/TRBV12-4; DNA: TGTGCCAGCAGGGCAGACACCTACGAGCAGTACTTC; CDR3: CASRADTYEQYF
size: few; J: TRBJ2-7; D: TRBD1; V: TRBV6-5; DNA: TGTGCCAGCAGTTACTCGACCGGGACAGGGATCAATTTCCACGAGCAGTACTTC; CDR3: CASSYSTGTGINFHEQYF
size: many; J: TRBJ2-2; D: .; V: TRBV24-1; DNA: TGTGCCACCAGTCGGGACGGGGAGCTGTTTTTT; CDR3: CATSRDGELFF
size: many; J: TRBJ2-1; D: TRBD2; V: TRBV5-1; DNA: TGCGCCAGCAGCGTGGGACTAGCTGGCAAGCAGTTCTTC; CDR3: CASSVGLAGKQFF
size: many; J: TRBJ2-7; D: TRBD2; V: TRBV7-2; DNA: TGTGCCAGCACCCAGGCAAGCGGGATGGGCGAGCAGTACTTC; CDR3: CASTQASGMGEQYF
size: few; J: TRBJ2-7; D: .; V: TRBV27; DNA: TGTGCCAGCAGTCGGACCGCGGAGACCTACGAGCAGTACTTC; CDR3: CASSRTAETYEQYF
size: few; J: TRBJ1-1; D: .; V: TRBV12-3/TRBV12-4; DNA: TGTGCCAGCAGTCCCCAAACCCCAACTGAAGCTTTCTTT; CDR3: CASSPQTPTEAFF
size: many; J: TRBJ2-5; D: .; V: TRBV4-3; DNA: TGCGCCAGCAGCCAAGACAAAGAGGGAGAGACCCAGTACTTC; CDR3: CASSQDKEGETQYF
size: few; J: TRBJ2-1; D: TRBD2; V: TRBV10-2; DNA: TGCGCCAGCGGAGACGACGGGACTAGCCCTTACAATGAGCAGTTCTTC; CDR3: CASGDDGTSPYNEQFF
size: .; J: TRBJ2-2; D: TRBD2; V: TRBV9; DNA: TGTGCCAGCAGCGTAGACGGGAGGAGCACCGGGGAGCTGTTTTTT; CDR3: CASSVDGRSTGELFF
size: few; J: TRBJ1-4; D: .; V: TRBV5-1; DNA: TGCGCCAGCAGCTTGCGGGGGGATACTAATGAAAAACTGTTTTTT; CDR3: CASSLRGDTNEKLFF
size: many; J: TRBJ1-2; D: .; V: TRBV4-1; DNA: TGCGCCAGCAGCCTTCAAATCAATGGTGGCTATGGCTACACCTTC; CDR3: CASSLQINGGYGYTF
size: few; J: TRBJ2-2; D: .; V: TRBV5-8; DNA: TGTGCCAGCAGCCTCATCCCGACCGCGAACACCGGGGAGCTGTTTTTT; CDR3: CASSLIPTANTGELFF
size: few; J: TRBJ2-1; D: TRBD2; V: TRBV7-8; DNA: TGTGCCAGCAGCCCCGGGACTAGCGTCCACAATGAGCAGTTCTTC; CDR3: CASSPGTSVHNEQFF
size: .; J: TRBJ2-2; D: TRBD2; V: TRBV7-6; DNA: TGTGCCAGCAGTCGAACGGCGGGAGACACCGGGGAGCTGTTTTTT; CDR3: CASSRTAGDTGELFF
size: few; J: TRBJ1-2; D: TRBD1; V: TRBV6-5; DNA: TGTGCCAGCGGGACAGGGAGACCCCCTAACTATGGCTACACCTTC; CDR3: CASGTGRPPNYGYTF
size: few; J: TRBJ2-7; D: .; V: TRBV3-1; DNA: TGTGCCAGCAGCCAAGATAGGGTTGAGAAGGAGCAGTACTTC; CDR3: CASSQDRVEKEQYF
size: many; J: TRBJ2-7; D: .; V: TRBV9; DNA: TGTGCCAGCAGCGAATCAGAAGACAGTAGCTCCTACGAGCAGTACTTC; CDR3: CASSESEDSSSYEQYF
size: few; J: TRBJ2-7; D: .; V: TRBV10-3; DNA: TGTGCCATCAGTGAGGGGTGGGACGAGCAGTACTTC; CDR3: CAISEGWDEQYF
size: few; J: TRBJ2-7; D: .; V: TRBV7-2; DNA: TGTGCCAGCAGCTCCGGGCCGGGACTGGGGTACGAGCAGTACTTC; CDR3: CASSSGPGLGYEQYF
size: once; J: TRBJ2-1; D: .; V: TRBV9; DNA: TGTGCCAGCAATCAGCGAGACGATCACAATGAGCAGTTCTTC; CDR3: CASNQRDDHNEQFF
size: .; J: TRBJ2-5; D: .; V: TRBV5-1; DNA: TGCGCCAGCTTGGTTCTAGGATCGGAGACCCAGTACTTC; CDR3: CASLVLGSETQYF
size: .; J: TRBJ2-2; D: TRBD2; V: TRBV6-6; DNA: TGTGCCAGCAGATGGACTAGCGGGAGGGCTGACACCGGGGAGCTGTTTTTT; CDR3: CASRWTSGRADTGELFF
size: .; J: TRBJ2-5; D: .; V: TRBV5-1; DNA: TGCGCCAGCATGGGAGAGACCCAGTACTTC; CDR3: CASMGETQYF
size: .; J: TRBJ2-1; D: TRBD2; V: TRBV7-9; DNA: TGTGCCAGCAGCTTAGCCCCTAGCGGGAGAGGCGATGAGCAGTTCTTC; CDR3: CASSLAPSGRGDEQFF
size: .; J: TRBJ1-1; D: TRBD1; V: TRBV7-2; DNA: TGTGCCAGCAGCACCCAACAGGGGCACACTGAAGCTTTCTTT; CDR3: CASSTQQGHTEAFF
size: .; J: TRBJ1-2; D: .; V: TRBV29-1; DNA: TGCAGCGTTGAGATAACCGAGACTAACTATGGCTACACCTTC; CDR3: CSVEITETNYGYTF
size: .; J: TRBJ1-1; D: TRBD1; V: TRBV11-3; DNA: TGTGCCAGCAGCCGCTTGGGACAGGGGGTTGGGGGTGAAGCTTTCTTT; CDR3: CASSRLGQGVGGEAFF
size: .; J: TRBJ1-1; D: .; V: TRBV7-9; DNA: TGTGCCAGCAGCTTGGGGGTGCGGACTGAAGCTTTCTTT; CDR3: CASSLGVRTEAFF
size: few; J: TRBJ1-5; D: .; V: TRBV20-1; DNA: TGCAGTGCCAGCGGCCCCGGGACTAGCAATCAGCCCCAGCATTTT; CDR3: CSASGPGTSNQPQHF
size: many; J: TRBJ2-4; D: .; V: TRBV7-2; DNA: TGTGCCAGCAGCTTAGCTGGCAGGGGCGACATTCAGTACTTC; CDR3: CASSLAGRGDIQYF
size: few; J: TRBJ1-2; D: .; V: TRBV11-2; DNA: TGTGCCAGCAGCTTAAGTTTGGCTAACTATGGCTACACCTTC; CDR3: CASSLSLANYGYTF
size: few; J: TRBJ2-1; D: TRBD2; V: TRBV28; DNA: TGTGCCAGCAGCATAGACTCTAGCGGGAGTTCCGGCAATGAGCAGTTCTTC; CDR3: CASSIDSSGSSGNEQFF
size: .; J: TRBJ2-7; D: TRBD2; V: TRBV11-3; DNA: TGTGCCAGCAGCTTAGTCCCGGGACTAGCGGTTATTGATACTACCTACGAGCAGTACTTC; CDR3: CASSLVPGLAVIDTTYEQYF
size: few; J: TRBJ2-3; D: .; V: TRBV9; DNA: TGTGCCAGCAGCAATAGGGGGGCAGATACGCAGTATTTT; CDR3: CASSNRGADTQYF
size: few; J: TRBJ1-2; D: .; V: TRBV4-3; DNA: TGCGCCAGCAGCCAAGAGTTGTTAGGCTACGGCTACACCTTC; CDR3: CASSQELLGYGYTF
size: few; J: TRBJ2-6; D: .; V: TRBV15; DNA: TGTGCCACCTTGGGGGCGCTGAGCTCTGGGGCCAACGTCCTGACTTTC; CDR3: CATLGALSSGANVLTF
size: .; J: TRBJ1-2; D: .; V: TRBV11-2; DNA: TGTGCCAGCAGCTTAGGACCAGCTACTTCCTATGGCTACACCTTC; CDR3: CASSLGPATSYGYTF
size: few; J: TRBJ2-2; D: .; V: TRBV14; DNA: TGTGCCAGCAGCCCGCTGGGGGCGACCGGCGGGGAGCTGTTTTTT; CDR3: CASSPLGATGGELFF
size: .; J: TRBJ2-7; D: .; V: TRBV5-1; DNA: TGCGCCAGCAGCTTGGGCCTGGACCCGGGGGACTACGAGCAGTACTTC; CDR3: CASSLGLDPGDYEQYF
size: few; J: TRBJ2-3; D: .; V: TRBV6-6; DNA: TGTGCCAGCAGTTCTGAGGGGCAGTCCACAGATACGCAGTATTTT; CDR3: CASSSEGQSTDTQYF
size: few; J: TRBJ2-5; D: TRBD2; V: TRBV27; DNA: TGTGCCAGCGTCTCACGGGGTAGCGGGGCGTACCAAGAGACCCAGTACTTC; CDR3: CASVSRGSGAYQETQYF
size: .; J: TRBJ1-1; D: TRBD1; V: TRBV12-3/TRBV12-4; DNA: TGTGCCACCTCGGGACAGATGAACACTGAAGCTTTCTTT; CDR3: CATSGQMNTEAFF
size: .; J: TRBJ2-1; D: TRBD2; V: TRBV5-1; DNA: TGCGCCAGCAGCTTGGTTCTAGGCGGGAGGGCCGGCAATGAGCAGTTCTTC; CDR3: CASSLVLGGRAGNEQFF
size: .; J: TRBJ2-2; D: .; V: TRBV11-2; DNA: TGTGCCAGCAGCTTAGCAACCGGGACGGAGACCGGGGAGCTGTTTTTT; CDR3: CASSLATGTETGELFF
size: few; J: TRBJ1-1; D: .; V: TRBV5-1; DNA: TGCGCCAGCAGCTTGGAGGGGTTCCCGAACACTGAAGCTTTCTTT; CDR3: CASSLEGFPNTEAFF
size: many; J: TRBJ1-2; D: TRBD1; V: TRBV7-3; DNA: TGTGCCAGCAGCACACAGGGGGGGTATGGCTACACCTTC; CDR3: CASSTQGGYGYTF
size: many; J: TRBJ1-2; D: .; V: TRBV7-9; DNA: TGTGCCAGCAGCTCCAGCTTCGGGGATGGCTACACCTTC; CDR3: CASSSSFGDGYTF
size: .; J: TRBJ2-6; D: .; V: TRBV24-1; DNA: TGTGCCACCAGTGACCCCTTAGCGGCAACAGCTGGGGCCAACGTCCTGACTTTC; CDR3: CATSDPLAATAGANVLTF
size: .; J: TRBJ2-7; D: TRBD1; V: TRBV15; DNA: TGTGCCACCAGCACCAGGGGGATCGGGTACGAGCAGTACTTC; CDR3: CATSTRGIGYEQYF
size: .; J: TRBJ1-1; D: .; V: TRBV12-3/TRBV12-4; DNA: TGTGCCAGCCAGCGGGGAGGAAGGGGCACTGAAGCTTTCTTT; CDR3: CASQRGGRGTEAFF
size: .; J: TRBJ2-7; D: .; V: TRBV7-9; DNA: TGTGCCAGCAGCTTACGGCTAGCCAGCCACGAGCAGTACTTC; CDR3: CASSLRLASHEQYF
size: .; J: TRBJ2-1; D: .; V: TRBV9; DNA: TGTGCCAGCAGCGTAGATCTGCTAGCGATCTACAATGAGCAGTTCTTC; CDR3: CASSVDLLAIYNEQFF
size: .; J: TRBJ1-4; D: .; V: TRBV7-2; DNA: TGTGCCAGCAGCTTCCAGGGAGCTAATGAAAAACTGTTTTTT; CDR3: CASSFQGANEKLFF
size: .; J: TRBJ2-3; D: .; V: TRBV7-9; DNA: TGTGCCGTCGGGGTGCTTCCTTACACAGATACGCAGTATTTT; CDR3: CAVGVLPYTDTQYF